The 28 T cell receptor beta chains listed next were all sequenced from one sample in a study of T cells in women clearing cervical HPV infection. This table comes from immunoSEQ multiplex PCR, and its TCRdb copy is limited to in-frame clones, with some not included. In all, the sample yields more than 40,000 clones. Input material: blood buffy coat. The receptors shown here come from a woman aged 18-70 years with a cervical HPV16 infection that either progressed to CIN3+ or cleared (not recorded which).

As for this clone: The observed sequence ends 3 residues before the CDR3 terminus, with the missing tail filled in from the germline J gene. The V and J genes are TRBV6-1 and TRBJ2-2; no clear D gene. The CDR3 length is 17 residues. V was pared by 1 base and J by 6 bases, with 18 bases between. Germline-derived CDR1 and CDR2 are MNHNS and SASEGT. CDR3 DNA, as far as it was read: TGTGCCAGCAGTGAAGTCTCGTTAAGGCAAAGTCCCGGGGAG. It is translated as CASSEVSLRQSPGE. The whole CDR3 reads CASSEVSLRQSPGELFF.

With regard to this clone: Read coverage stops 3 residues before the CDR3 terminus; the germline J gene supplies the remainder. V and J are TRBV19 and TRBJ2-1, with 8 bases that match TRBD1. The CDR3 has 15 residues. V lost 6 bases, J lost 4 bases, and 8 bases stayed unmatched. Per germline, CDR1 LNHDA and CDR2 SQIVND (reference sequence). The CDR3 is CASSPGTGIYNEQFF. The DNA read from the CDR3 is TGTGCCAGTAGCCCCGGGACAGGAATATACAATGAG.

Details on this clone: The read is 3 residues too short to cover the CDR3 end, so that end is filled in from the germline J gene. This sequence joins TRBV5-4 and TRBJ1-1; no clear D. CDR1 SGHNT and CDR2 YYREEE come from the germline V gene (reference sequence). Trimming took off 0 bases at V and 1 base at J, with 7 bases between the two ends. This CDR3 comprises 14 residues. The CDR3 region is CASSLGHANTEAFF. The sequenced part of the CDR3 DNA is TGTGCCAGCAGCTTGGGACACGCGAACACTGAA.

Regarding this clone: The read finishes 3 residues shy of the CDR3 end, and the germline J gene is used to complete it. The V call is TRBV15, the J call TRBJ2-5, with 9 positions matching TRBD1. Germline V gene lookup returns CDR1 LNHNV and CDR2 YYDKDF (reference sequence). V trimming: 1 base; J trimming: 0 bases; junction bases outside the gene matches: 9. CDR3 length equals 18 residues. The CDR3 bases that were read are TGTGCCACCAGCAGAGGAGGGACAGGGAGTAGGTACCAAGAGACC. This translates into CATSRGGTGSRYQET. The full-length CDR3 reads as CATSRGGTGSRYQETQYF.

As for this clone: From the germline J gene comes the end of the CDR3, since the read stops 3 residues before it. The chain recombines TRBV20-1 with TRBJ2-5; possibly TRBD1 for D (6 bases). Looked up from germline, CDR1 is DFQATT and CDR2 is SNEGSKA (reference sequence). Trimming left V 8 bases short and J 4 bases short, with 11 bases between. This CDR3 contains 11 residues. CDR3 sequence reads: CSWTERETQYF. The CDR3 DNA, read in part, is TGCAGTTGGACAGAGCGAGAGACC.

To note about this clone: The DNA ends 3 residues before the CDR3 does, and the rest of the CDR3 is filled in from the germline J gene. The J gene is TRBJ2-1, the V gene TRBV28; 10 bases agree with TRBD2. The CDR3 runs to 15 residues. Germline CDR1 MDHEN, CDR2 SYDVKM. J was trimmed by 6 bases and V by 6 bases; bases with no gene match: 8. The CDR3 spells CASRDTSGVFNEQFF. Incomplete CDR3 DNA: TGTGCCAGCAGGGATACTAGCGGGGTATTCAATGAG.

The CDR3 sequence is CASSPGLAGETQYF. The sequenced part of the CDR3 DNA is TGTGCCAGCAGCCCCGGCCTAGCTGGGGAGACC. The gene calls are TRBV11-2 and TRBJ2-5, with TRBD2 as a possible D gene (5 bases). Coverage ceases 3 residues before the CDR3 finishes, and the germline J gene fills in the end. The CDR3 has 14 residues. Looked up from germline, CDR1 is SGHAT and CDR2 is FQNNGV. Trimming took off 5 bases at V and 5 bases at J, with 15 bases between the two ends.

Turning to this clone: The CDR3 end is not reached by the read, which stops 3 residues before it; the germline J gene fills it in. V and J are TRBV7-3 and TRBJ2-2, with 8 bases lining up with TRBD1. The V gene end was trimmed by 1 base and the J gene end by 3 bases; junction bases not matched to a gene: 4. The CDR3 has 16 residues. The germline V gene has CDR1 SGHTA and CDR2 FQGTGA. CDR3 amino acids: CASSLSGQGYTGELFF. The sequenced CDR3 bases are TGTGCCAGCAGCTTAAGCGGACAGGGATACACCGGGGAG.

Regarding this clone: The read ends 3 residues before the CDR3 terminus; that terminus is restored from the germline J gene. The J gene is TRBJ2-7, the V gene TRBV5-1; perhaps TRBD2 as D (5 bases). The CDR3 totals 15 residues. Germline V gives CDR1 SGHRS, CDR2 YFSETQ. V lost 4 bases and J lost 0, with 14 bases in between. The CDR3 region is CASSRTATTSYEQYF. CDR3 DNA, as far as it was read: TGCGCCAGCAGCCGGACCGCGACTACCTCCTACGAG.

About this clone: The DNA ends 3 residues before the CDR3 does, and the rest of the CDR3 is filled in from the germline J gene. The chain couples TRBV19 to TRBJ2-1, with D unclear. The CDR3 runs 13 residues. Germline V gene lookup returns CDR1 LNHDA and CDR2 SQIVND (reference sequence). The V and J ends lost 2 bases and 3 bases respectively, with 5 bases between them. CDR3 DNA, as far as it was read: TGTGCCAGTAGTATATTCAGCTACAATGAG. This sequence encodes CASSIFSYNE. The whole CDR3 protein is CASSIFSYNEQFF.

To note about this clone: At one boundary the junction diverges from the germline segment, which might be a read error. The read comes to an end 3 residues before the CDR3 does, leaving the germline J gene to fill in the end. The chain has TRBV7-7 and TRBJ2-2; D may be TRBD1 (5 bases). Germline CDR1 and CDR2: SSHAT and FNYEAQ (reference sequence). CDR3 length: 15 residues. The CDR3: CASSLEQGNTGELFF. The part of the CDR3 DNA that was read is TGTGCTAGCAGCTTAGAGCAGGGGAACACCGGGGAG.

Remarks on this clone: The observed sequence ends 3 residues before the CDR3 terminus, with the missing tail filled in from the germline J gene. This chain connects TRBV7-8 to TRBJ1-5; TRBD1 is a possible D gene (5 bases). The CDR3 has 15 residues. V was shortened by 5 bases and J by 1 base, with 12 bases between the two germline ends. Germline CDR1 and CDR2: SGHVS and FQNEAQ. Partial CDR3 DNA: TGTGCCAGCAGCGCACTGACAGCGAGCAATCAGCCC. Protein product: CASSALTASNQP. The complete CDR3 sequence is CASSALTASNQPQHF.

Worth noting for this clone: The read ends 3 residues shy of where the CDR3 ends; the end is completed using the germline J gene. V and J are TRBV28 and TRBJ2-1; TRBD2 matches at 12 bases. The germline V gene has CDR1 MDHEN and CDR2 SYDVKM. The CDR3 has 17 residues. V dropped 4 bases and J dropped 4; count of bases not matched to a gene: 8. The sequenced CDR3 bases are TGTGCCAGCAGTTCCGCCGGCCTAGCGGGGGGGTACAATGAG. Translating it yields CASSSAGLAGGYNE. The CDR3 as a whole reads CASSSAGLAGGYNEQFF.

Points on this clone: With the read ending 3 residues before the CDR3 end, the germline J gene is used to fill in that end. The rearrangement uses TRBV20-1 and TRBJ2-3; D is unclear. CDR3 size: 12 residues. V lost 6 bases and J 2 bases, leaving 9 bases between the germline ends. Germline assignment: CDR1 DFQATT and CDR2 SNEGSKA (reference sequence). CDR3 amino acids: CSADKPTDTQYF. The covered CDR3 bases are TGCAGTGCCGACAAACCCACAGATACG.

Remarks on this clone: The CDR3 end is not reached by the read, which stops 3 residues before it; the germline J gene fills it in. V is TRBV11-2 and J is TRBJ2-1; D is perhaps TRBD2 (5 bases). The CDR3 loop spans 15 amino acids. Trimming cost V 5 bases and J 2 bases, with 13 bases left between them. Germline CDR1 reads SGHAT; CDR2 reads FQNNGV. The chain's CDR3 is CASSHLEGPYNEQFF. The sequenced CDR3 bases are TGTGCCAGCAGCCATCTCGAGGGCCCCTACAATGAG.

The part of the CDR3 DNA that was read is TGTGCCAGCAGGTCTAGACCCGACCTCACAGATACG. This encodes CASRSRPDLTDT. In full, the CDR3 reads CASRSRPDLTDTQYF. V is TRBV2 and J is TRBJ2-3; D gene uncertain. The read is 3 residues too short to cover the CDR3 end, so that end is filled in from the germline J gene. Looked up from germline, CDR1 is SNHLY and CDR2 is FYNNEI. The CDR3 is 15 amino acids. V was cut by 6 bases and J by 2 bases, with 15 bases left in between.

Points on this clone: The read is 3 residues too short to cover the CDR3 end, so that end is filled in from the germline J gene. This chain uses TRBV7-9 with TRBJ2-1; possible D gene TRBD1, 6 bases. V was clipped by 6 bases and J by 3 bases, with 12 bases between them. This CDR3 is 14 amino acids long. The germline V gene encodes CDR1 SEHNR and CDR2 FQNEAQ (reference sequence). Partial CDR3 DNA: TGTGCCAGCAGTAAACGGGACAACTACAATGAG. Translation: CASSKRDNYNE. In full, the CDR3 reads CASSKRDNYNEQFF.

Regarding this clone: With the read ending 3 residues before the CDR3 end, the germline J gene is used to fill in that end. The V gene is TRBV7-3, the J gene TRBJ1-6; TRBD1 matches 9 bases. Per germline, CDR1 SGHTA and CDR2 FQGTGA. The CDR3 runs to 13 residues. CDR3 loop: CASSLGTGRTLHF. CDR3 DNA (partial): TGTGCCAGCAGCCTTGGGACAGGGCGGACC.

On this clone itself: The CDR3 extends 3 residues past the end of the read, so its final part is completed from the germline J gene. The chain joins TRBV7-9 to TRBJ1-6; 8 bases agree with TRBD1. Germline V lookup: CDR1 SEHNR, CDR2 FQNEAQ (reference sequence). J gave up 11 bases and V 4 bases, and 4 bases lay outside the gene matches. The length of the CDR3 is 13 residues. CDR3 DNA (partial): TGTGCCAGCAGCTCGGGACAGGCCACACCC. It translates to CASSSGQATP. The whole CDR3 sequence reads CASSSGQATPLHF.

A remark on this clone: The CDR3 end falls 3 residues outside the read, so it is completed with the germline J gene. This chain links TRBV7-9 with TRBJ2-2, with D tentatively TRBD2 (5 bases). Germline V gives CDR1 SEHNR, CDR2 FQNEAQ (reference sequence). Trimming left V 5 bases short and J 3 bases short, with 10 bases between. This CDR3 comprises 14 residues. The part of the CDR3 DNA that was read is TGTGCCAGCAGCGTGGACTCTTACACCGGGGAG. Protein: CASSVDSYTGE. The full CDR3 protein is CASSVDSYTGELFF.

Regarding this clone: The CDR3 extends 3 residues past the end of the read, so its final part is completed from the germline J gene. The chain recombines TRBV20-1 with TRBJ2-7; 7 nucleotides agree with TRBD1. Per germline, CDR1 DFQATT and CDR2 SNEGSKA (reference sequence). This CDR3 spans 14 amino acids. With V trimmed by 6 bases and J by 0 bases, 8 bases remained unmatched. CDR3 residues: CSAPETGLSYEQYF. The sequenced CDR3 bases are TGCAGTGCCCCAGAGACAGGGCTCTCCTACGAG.

Of note for this clone: The read terminates 3 residues ahead of where the CDR3 ends, so the germline J gene completes it. The rearrangement joins TRBV7-9 to TRBJ1-1; 7 positions match TRBD1. The CDR3 covers 14 residues. The germline gives CDR1 SEHNR, CDR2 FQNEAQ (reference sequence). V gave up 3 bases and J gave up 3 bases; unmatched junction bases: 4. The CDR3 loop is CASSFSRGDTEAFF. Incomplete CDR3 DNA: TGTGCCAGCAGCTTTAGCAGGGGGGACACTGAA.

Points on this clone: Read data end 3 residues before the CDR3 end; the end is taken from the germline J gene. This chain uses TRBV5-1 with TRBJ1-1, with 8 bases identical to TRBD1. In germline, CDR1 is SGHRS, CDR2 YFSETQ. V lost 4 bases and J lost 4; bases outside the gene matches: 6. The CDR3 runs 14 residues. The covered CDR3 bases are TGCGCCAGCAGCGACGGACAGGGAGGCACTGAA. Amino acids: CASSDGQGGTE. The full CDR3 protein reads CASSDGQGGTEAFF.

Details on this clone: The CDR3 end falls 3 residues outside the read, so it is completed with the germline J gene. The J gene is TRBJ1-5, the V gene TRBV20-1, with D possibly matching TRBD1 (6 bases). The V and J ends lost 1 base and 4 bases respectively, with 14 bases between them. The length of the CDR3 is 15 residues. Per germline, CDR1 DFQATT and CDR2 SNEGSKA (reference sequence). CDR3 sequence: CSARVRGGRNQPQHF. The sequenced part of the CDR3 DNA is TGCAGTGCTAGAGTAAGGGGGGGAAGGAATCAGCCC.

As to this clone: With the read ending 3 residues before the CDR3 end, the germline J gene is used to fill in that end. The gene calls are TRBV7-8 and TRBJ1-1; 7 bases agree with TRBD1. V dropped 5 bases and J dropped 5; count of bases not matched to a gene: 14. This CDR3 contains 16 residues. Germline lookup yields CDR1 SGHVS and CDR2 FQNEAQ. This chain's CDR3 is CASSRDRVPRGTEAFF. Partial CDR3 DNA: TGTGCCAGCAGCCGTGACAGGGTTCCCAGGGGGACTGAA.

A note on this clone: The read falls 3 residues short of the CDR3 end, and the missing part is taken from the germline J gene. J is TRBJ2-3 and V is TRBV7-8, with TRBD2 as a possible D gene (6 bases). Germline V gene sequence: CDR1 SGHVS, CDR2 FQNEAQ. The length of the CDR3 is 15 residues. Trimming left V 1 base short and J 1 base short, with 9 bases between. The CDR3 reads CASSLGIAGTDTQYF. The covered CDR3 bases are TGTGCCAGCAGCTTAGGCATAGCGGGCACAGATACG.

Concerning this clone: The read gets to within 3 residues of the CDR3 end, and the germline J gene fills in the rest. V gene TRBV6-2 or TRBV6-3 combines with J gene TRBJ2-1, with a tentative D call TRBD1 (6 bases). Germline CDR1 reads MNHEY; CDR2 reads SVGEGT. Trimming cost V 4 bases and J 6 bases, with 10 bases left between them. The CDR3 consists of 13 residues. The CDR3: CASSLQGFNEQFF. CDR3 DNA (partial): TGTGCCAGCAGTTTACAGGGATTCAATGAG.

Points on this clone: The observed sequence ends 3 residues before the CDR3 terminus, with the missing tail filled in from the germline J gene. This chain uses TRBV6-4 with TRBJ2-3, with 10 bases fitting TRBD2. This CDR3 is built from 15 residues. V shed 2 bases, J shed 1 base, and the junction held 0 bases outside the gene matches. Germline assignment: CDR1 MRHNA and CDR2 SNTAGT. CDR3 bases read: TGTGCCAGCAGTGACACTAGCGGGGGCACAGATACG. This gives the protein CASSDTSGGTDT. The complete CDR3 sequence is CASSDTSGGTDTQYF.